This TCR beta chain was retrieved from a study of metastatic and nonmetastatic thyroid tumors. Each patient came to thyroid surgery without any prior treatment (of any kind). TCRdb ran MiXCR on the PCR reads. The sample has about 30,000 clones, more than 25% seen once; the top ten hold 30%. The V end was cut by 2 bases, the J end by 4 bases, with 14 bases between. Germline V gene lookup returns CDR1 GTSNPN and CDR2 SVGIG (reference sequence). This CDR3 region has 14 residues. This receptor was identified in a female donor with papillary thyroid cancer or a benign thyroid nodule (not recorded which). Some clones in this sample may be carry-over from other donors' samples. V and J are TRBV30 and TRBJ2-5; maybe TRBD2 (7 bases). Input material: blood. DNA of the CDR3: TGTGCCTGGAGTTTGGGGGCTAGCGGAGAGACCCAGTACTTC. This encodes CAWSLGASGETQYF.